Listed below are T cell receptor beta chains from one sample, sequenced in a study of cytomegalovirus exposure and HLA in healthy donors. Only in-frame clones appear in the TCRdb table, and some are missing; sequencing was by immunoSEQ multiplex PCR. The profile shows roughly 220,000 clones, 80% to 90% of them singletons. Sequencing was carried out using PBMCs. The receptors were sampled from a man aged 25 to 40 in good health and CMV-seronegative. Each CDR3 is given with its conserved first and last residue. Each record gives: V gene, J gene, D gene, clone size, CDR3 DNA, CDR3 protein. A D gene is named only where the DNA matches it firmly. Clone size is given for some rows only: seen once, a few or many times, or a class if the clone is expanded.

TRBV29-1	TRBJ2-3	-	once	TGCAGCGTTTCACACGTCCGGGCAGATACGCAGTATTTT	CSVSHVRADTQYF
TRBV5-4	TRBJ1-2	TRBD1	-	TGTGCCAGCAGCTCGGGACAGGGGTTCTATGGCTACACCTTC	CASSSGQGFYGYTF
TRBV28	TRBJ2-6	-	-	TGTGCCAGCAGCCTGCCTGGGGCCAGCGTCCTGACTTTC	CASSLPGASVLTF
TRBV7-9	TRBJ2-7	TRBD1	-	TGTGCCAGCAGCTACTGGGACAGGGGCTTGGACGAGCAGTACTTC	CASSYWDRGLDEQYF
TRBV5-1	TRBJ1-1	-	-	TGCGCCAGCAGCCCTGGACGGTTCCGGGGCACTGAAGCTTTCTTT	CASSPGRFRGTEAFF
TRBV4-1	TRBJ1-2	-	-	TGCGCCAGCAGCCAAGGGCTAGGTAGATATGGCTACACCTTC	CASSQGLGRYGYTF
TRBV7-9	TRBJ2-3	-	-	TGTGCCAGCAGCTTTAATTTGGGGGGAGGTACAGATACGCAGTATTTT	CASSFNLGGGTDTQYF
TRBV7-9	TRBJ2-5	TRBD2	-	TGTGCCAGCAGCTTAGTATGGGGGGGAGAGACCCAGTACTTC	CASSLVWGGETQYF
TRBV4-3	TRBJ2-2	TRBD2	-	TGCGCCAGCAGCCCCAGGGGTGGCGGGGGGGCGAACACCGGGGAGCTGTTTTTT	CASSPRGGGGANTGELFF
TRBV4-2	TRBJ2-3	TRBD2	-	TGTGCCAGCAGCCAAGAGCCTAGCGGGGGCGCGGGCACAGATACGCAGTATTTT	CASSQEPSGGAGTDTQYF
TRBV29-1	TRBJ2-1	TRBD1	-	TGCAGCGTTGAATTGACAGGGGCGCATGGTGAGCAGTTCTTC	CSVELTGAHGEQFF
TRBV28	TRBJ1-6	-	-	TGTGCCAGCAGGGAGACCTATAATTCACCCCTCCACTTT	CASRETYNSPLHF
TRBV7-9	TRBJ1-1	-	-	TGTTCCAGCAGCTTTGGGGGGACTGAAGCTTTCTTT	CSSSFGGTEAFF
TRBV9	TRBJ1-1	TRBD1	few	TGTGCCAGCAGCGTTACAGGGGGCGATGCCCACACTGAAGCTTTCTTT	CASSVTGGDAHTEAFF
TRBV19	TRBJ2-7	-	once	TGTGCCAGCAGTAGAGCGCTGTCCTACGAGCAGTACTTC	CASSRALSYEQYF
TRBV6-1	TRBJ1-5	-	-	TGTGCCAGTGAATCAGGGGTCGAGCCCCAGCATTTT	CASESGVEPQHF
TRBV2	TRBJ2-7	-	-	TGTGCCAGCAGGATGCTAACCTACGAGCAGTACTTC	CASRMLTYEQYF
TRBV2	TRBJ2-7	-	few	TGTGCCAGCAGTGTAGCGAGGGAGCAGTACTTC	CASSVAREQYF
TRBV28	TRBJ2-5	TRBD2	-	TGTGCCAGCAGTCCTCCTAGCGGGGGCCCGGGGGAGACCCAGTACTTC	CASSPPSGGPGETQYF
TRBV12-5	TRBJ2-7	TRBD1	-	TGTGCTAGTGCCCTCCTTGTGGGACAGGGGGCCTACGAGCAGTACTTC	CASALLVGQGAYEQYF
TRBV7-9	TRBJ1-4	-	-	TGTGCCAGCAGCTCGGGGTCCCGGAGTGAAAAACTGTTTTTT	CASSSGSRSEKLFF
TRBV9	TRBJ1-4	TRBD1	-	TGTGCCAGCAGCGTCCAGGGGGCAACTAATGAAAAACTGTTTTTT	CASSVQGATNEKLFF
TRBV7-9	TRBJ1-2	TRBD1	-	TGTGCCAGCAGCGCAGACAGGGTGGTAGACTATGGCTACACCTTC	CASSADRVVDYGYTF
TRBV18	TRBJ1-4	-	-	TGTGCCAGCTCGAAACAGGGCACCGGGGAAGAAAAACTGTTTTTT	CASSKQGTGEEKLFF
TRBV5-4	TRBJ2-1	-	-	TGTGCCAGCAGCTTAATGCAGGGCGATGAGCAGTTCTTC	CASSLMQGDEQFF
TRBV28	TRBJ1-5	TRBD1	-	TGTGCCAGCAGCTCGACAGGGGGCGTTCAGCCCCAGCATTTT	CASSSTGGVQPQHF
TRBV7-9	TRBJ2-7	-	-	TGTGCCAGCAGCGCAGGCCTTTGGGAGCAGTACTTC	CASSAGLWEQYF